One and the same sample provided the 10 T cell receptor beta chains below, sequenced in a study of beta chain features in type 1 diabetes. Every bit of the isolated RNA underwent reverse transcription, so sequencing read expressed TCRB transcripts. TCRdb's table, derived via immunoSEQ multiplex PCR, lists solely in-frame clones and lacks some. In the table there are about 900,000 clones, roughly a sixth of which are singletons. The source material was naive CD4+ T cells from blood. The receptors were gathered from a woman between 18 and 30 years old in good health.

Written as DNA, the CDR3 is TGTGCCAGCAGCTTAATGGCGGGAGAAATCGTCTTGGAGACCCAGTACTTC. As protein: CASSLMAGEIVLETQYF. V is TRBV7-2 and J is TRBJ2-5; 7 bases map to TRBD2. The CDR3 has 17 residues. Germline V gene lookup returns CDR1 SGHTA and CDR2 FQGNSA. Unmatched junction bases numbered 14, after V lost 2 bases and J lost 5 bases.

The rearrangement links TRBV6-5 to TRBJ2-5; the D gene could be TRBD1 or TRBD2 (6 bases each). V lost 0 bases to trimming and J lost 9 bases, with 17 bases between them. The germline CDR1 and CDR2 sequences are MNHEY and SVGAGI. The CDR3 has 15 residues. In DNA, the CDR3 is TGTGCCAGCAGTTACTCGTTAGCGGTATCAGGGGCCCAGTACTTC. Residues: CASSYSLAVSGAQYF.

At least ten counts were recorded for this clone. The CDR3 bases are TGTGCCACCAGCGTAGTTCCCAGGGATACGCAGTATTTT. It codes for CATSVVPRDTQYF. The chain couples TRBV15 to TRBJ2-3; D remains unclear. V was trimmed by 5 bases and J by 6 bases, leaving 12 bases between them. This CDR3 comprises 13 residues. Germline V lookup: CDR1 LNHNV, CDR2 YYDKDF (reference sequence). The whole variable domain, remainder taken from reference TRBV15 and TRBJ2-3, is DAMVIQNPRYQVTQFGKPVTLSCSQTLNHNVMYWYQQKSSQAPKLLFHYYDKDFNNEADTPDNFQSRRPNTSFCFLDIRSPGLGDTAMYLCATSVVPRDTQYFGPGTRLTVL.

The sample holds a few counts of this clone. This chain uses TRBV5-4 with TRBJ2-5; TRBD2 matches 7 bases. J was trimmed by 4 bases and V by 4 bases; bases with no gene match: 13. Germline V gene data show CDR1 as SGHNT and CDR2 as YYREEE (reference sequence). The CDR3 extends over 16 amino acids. As DNA, the CDR3 is TGTGCCAGCAGCCCGACGCTAGCGGACGGGGGAGAGACCCAGTACTTC. Protein product: CASSPTLADGGETQYF.

This clone was counted a few times. This chain uses TRBV28 with TRBJ2-7; 11 bases are shared with TRBD2. The CDR3 runs to 18 residues. Trimming at V came to 1 base and at J to 2 bases, leaving 10 bases not matched to a gene. Germline CDR1 MDHEN, CDR2 SYDVKM. The chain's CDR3 is CASSLFGLAGGPPYEQYF. CDR3 sequence (DNA): TGTGCCAGCAGTTTATTCGGGCTAGCGGGAGGTCCCCCCTACGAGCAGTACTTC.

Regarding this clone: Different DNA sequences within this sample yield the same CDR3. The J gene is TRBJ1-2, the V gene TRBV28; D is unresolved. Looked up from germline, CDR1 is MDHEN and CDR2 is SYDVKM. Trimming removed 2 bases at V and 0 bases at J, with 7 bases between. The CDR3 spans 14 residues. CDR3 protein: CASSLGGTNYGYTF. CDR3 in DNA: TGTGCCAGCAGTTTAGGAGGGACTAACTATGGCTACACCTTC.

This clone turned up a few times. This chain joins TRBV2 and TRBJ2-1; TRBD1 aligns across 12 bases. This CDR3 is 14 amino acids long. V shed 9 bases, J shed 6 bases, and the junction held 6 bases outside the gene matches. Looked up from germline, CDR1 is SNHLY and CDR2 is FYNNEI. The CDR3 sequence is CASSRDRGPNEQFF. CDR3 sequence (DNA): TGTGCCAGTTCCCGGGACAGGGGGCCCAATGAGCAGTTCTTC.

The chain is built from TRBV7-2 and TRBJ2-7, with TRBD2 identical over 9 bases. The CDR3 loop spans 16 amino acids. From germline, CDR1 is SGHTA and CDR2 FQGNSA. Unmatched junction bases numbered 5, after V lost 2 bases and J lost 0 bases. The CDR3 coding sequence is TGTGCCAGCAGCTTACTAGCGGGATCGAGCTCCTACGAGCAGTACTTC. It translates to CASSLLAGSSSYEQYF.

CDR3 protein: CASSSGTSGRNEQFF. DNA for the CDR3: TGCGCCAGCAGCTCAGGGACTAGCGGTCGCAATGAGCAGTTCTTC. The V and J genes are TRBV5-1 and TRBJ2-1; 11 bases line up with TRBD2. This CDR3 region has 15 residues. Germline V gene sequence: CDR1 SGHRS, CDR2 YFSETQ. The V gene end was trimmed by 3 bases and the J gene end by 6 bases; junction bases not matched to a gene: 5.

The genes are TRBV19 and TRBJ2-3; D not resolved. V lost 6 bases, J lost 2 bases, and 3 bases lay in between. CDR1 and CDR2 (germline): LNHDA, SQIVND (reference sequence). There are 11 residues in the CDR3. The CDR3 reads CASRNTDTQYF. In DNA, the CDR3 is TGTGCCAGTAGAAACACAGATACGCAGTATTTT.